The source of this TCR beta chain is a study of T cells in Graves' hyperthyroidism and ophthalmopathy. Findings and caveats of the study: Most thyroid clonotypes expanded above 0.001 appeared in blood too.

CDR3 length equals 12 residues. Per the germline V gene, CDR1 is MDHEN and CDR2 is SYDVKM. Trimming removed 1 base at V and 2 bases at J, with 3 bases between. There were TCR beta CDR3 regions amplified from RNA transcripts. In the first-round RT-PCR of the TCR CDR3, the HTBI primer set was used. TCRdb re-called the multiplex PCR reads through MiXCR, storing one row per CDR3 protein. The table includes roughly 300,000 distinct CDR3 sequences, approximately 22% detected once. This clonotype has at least ten counts. Its antigen is not known. Diagnoses used clinical symptoms, serum thyroxine and TRAb, thyroid ultrasound and orbital computed tomography.

The chain is built from TRBV28 and TRBJ2-7; D not resolved. Specimen: blood. The clonotype originates from a woman between 50 and 59 years old with Graves' hyperthyroidism. CDR3 coding DNA: TGTGCCAGCAGTTTATATGCCTACGAGCAGTACTTC. Residues: CASSLYAYEQYF.